The 22 T cell receptor beta chains in this list originate from one sample, sequenced in a study of blood T cell repertoires in COVID-19. Profiling relied on immunoSEQ multiplex PCR, and the TCRdb table lists in-frame clones only, not all of them. In the table there are about 250,000 clones, 81% of which are singletons. The sequenced sample was peripheral blood. These receptor sequences come from a woman older than 75 with acute or convalescent COVID-19.

The chain carries TRBV12-3 or TRBV12-4 and TRBJ1-3; no clear D gene. Between the trimmed V and J ends, which lost 8 bases and 4 bases, there was a span of 12 bases. CDR3 length: 13 amino acids. For the CDR3, the DNA is TGTGCCAGCCAGAACATCCTGGGAAACACCATATATTTT. Protein product: CASQNILGNTIYF.

The chain joins TRBV14 to TRBJ1-2, with 9 bases lining up with TRBD1. Germline trimming cut 2 bases from V and 2 bases from J; bases unmatched to any gene: 3. The CDR3 has 15 residues. Germline V gives CDR1 SGHDN, CDR2 FVKESK. CDR3: CASSQWTGDNYGYTF. CDR3 coding DNA: TGTGCCAGCAGCCAATGGACAGGGGACAACTATGGCTACACCTTC.

The chain carries TRBV2 and TRBJ2-2; the D gene is possibly TRBD2 (6 bases). V lost 5 bases to trimming and J lost 4 bases, with 11 bases between them. Germline lookup yields CDR1 SNHLY and CDR2 FYNNEI. The CDR3 length is 14 residues. The CDR3 nucleotides read TGTGCCAGCAGTCCGCTGACTAGCACCGGGGAGCTGTTTTTT. Translating it yields CASSPLTSTGELFF.

V usage is TRBV5-5 and J usage is TRBJ1-5; D not certain. Germline V CDR1 and CDR2: SGHKS, YYEKEE (reference sequence). V lost 0 bases and J lost 2, with 6 bases in between. This CDR3 is 14 amino acids long. The CDR3 loop reads CASSLAGGNQPQHF. The CDR3, as DNA: TGTGCCAGCAGCTTGGCCGGGGGCAATCAGCCCCAGCATTTT. The full variable domain, completed using reference TRBV5-5 and TRBJ1-5, is DAGVTQSPTHLIKTRGQQVTLRCSPISGHKSVSWYQQVLGQGPQFIFQYYEKEERGRGNFPDRFSARQFPNYSSELNVNALLLGDSALYLCASSLAGGNQPQHFGDGTRLSIL.

This clone appeared a single time. The gene calls are TRBV29-1 and TRBJ2-2, with a possible D match to TRBD2 (5 bases). The CDR3 loop spans 14 amino acids. V was cut by 6 bases and J by 6 bases, with 17 bases left in between. The germline gives CDR1 SQVTM, CDR2 ANQGSEA. CDR3 loop: CSVDFRGRPGELFF. In DNA, the CDR3 is TGCAGCGTCGATTTTCGGGGTCGGCCCGGGGAGCTGTTTTTT.

The V gene is TRBV19, the J gene TRBJ2-3, with D possibly being TRBD2 (6 bases). V was pared by 8 bases and J by 0 bases, with 9 bases between. Looked up from germline, CDR1 is LNHDA and CDR2 is SQIVND (reference sequence). This CDR3 spans 13 amino acids. The CDR3: CASGTQSTDTQYF. The CDR3 bases are TGTGCCAGTGGGACTCAAAGCACAGATACGCAGTATTTT.

The chain combines TRBV6-5 with TRBJ2-7; D is ambiguous. The CDR3 has 13 residues. Germline-derived CDR1 and CDR2 are MNHEY and SVGAGI. V was trimmed by 5 bases and J by 0 bases, leaving 8 bases between them. The CDR3 DNA sequence: TGTGCCAGCAGTCCCCTAGGCTCCTACGAGCAGTACTTC. Amino acids: CASSPLGSYEQYF.

The V and J genes are TRBV5-4 and TRBJ2-3; TRBD2 might be the D (6 bases). The CDR3 contains 16 residues. V dropped 0 bases and J dropped 0 bases, with 11 bases sitting between them. CDR1 is SGHNT, CDR2 YYREEE, per germline (reference sequence). CDR3 sequence (DNA): TGTGCCAGCAGCTTGGGGGCGGGACTTAGCACAGATACGCAGTATTTT. It yields the protein CASSLGAGLSTDTQYF.

The chain is built from TRBV11-2 and TRBJ2-6, with 8 bases identical to TRBD1. The CDR3 loop spans 18 amino acids. CDR1 is SGHAT and CDR2 is FQNNGV in the germline V gene. V trimming: 3 bases; J trimming: 4 bases; junction bases outside the gene matches: 11. The CDR3 coding sequence is TGTGCCAGCAGCTTGAGGGGACAGGTTATCTCAGGGGCCAACGTCCTGACTTTC. Translated, it gives CASSLRGQVISGANVLTF.

V gene TRBV24-1 combines with J gene TRBJ2-2; 12 bases line up with TRBD1. CDR1 and CDR2 (germline): KGHDR, SFDVKD. The CDR3 is 14 amino acids. The trim removed 9 bases at V and 7 bases at J, leaving 5 bases unmatched. The CDR3 sequence: CATRDRGHGGELFF. The CDR3 nucleotides read TGTGCCACCCGGGACAGGGGGCACGGCGGGGAGCTGTTTTTT.

This clone was detected a few times. V usage is TRBV7-9 and J usage is TRBJ2-2; 7 bases fit TRBD1. Germline CDR1 reads SEHNR; CDR2 reads FQNEAQ (reference sequence). The V gene end was trimmed by 4 bases and the J gene end by 2 bases; junction bases not matched to a gene: 16. The CDR3 extends over 19 amino acids. The CDR3 DNA is TGTGCCAGCAGCTCAACTATAGTACGACGGGACAGTAACACCGGGGAGCTGTTTTTT. Residues: CASSSTIVRRDSNTGELFF.

The V gene is TRBV5-1, the J gene TRBJ2-7; 7 nucleotides match TRBD1. The junction had 8 bases not matched to a gene; V was cut back by 2 bases and J by 6 bases. The CDR3 is made up of 14 amino acids. Germline CDR1 and CDR2: SGHRS and YFSETQ. The CDR3 reads CASSFNRDRGEQYF. Written as DNA, the CDR3 is TGCGCCAGCAGCTTTAACCGGGACAGAGGCGAGCAGTACTTC.

The chain has TRBV6-6 and TRBJ2-1; D is uncertain. This CDR3 contains 14 residues. Germline CDR1 and CDR2: MNHNY and SVGAGI (reference sequence). V dropped 6 bases and J dropped 5 bases, with 14 bases sitting between them. CDR3 protein: CASSPLRLDNEQFF. The CDR3 nucleotides are TGTGCCAGCAGCCCCCTAAGACTTGACAATGAGCAGTTCTTC.

The chain combines TRBV28 with TRBJ1-5; 8 bases line up with TRBD1. This CDR3 is built from 15 residues. With V trimmed by 0 bases and J by 5 bases, 3 bases remained unmatched. Germline loops: CDR1 MDHEN, CDR2 SYDVKM. The CDR3 coding sequence is TGTGCCAGCAGTTTATGGGACAGGGCCCATCAGCCCCAGCATTTT. It codes for CASSLWDRAHQPQHF. Combining the CDR3 with reference TRBV28 and TRBJ1-5 gives the whole variable domain DVKVTQSSRYLVKRTGEKVFLECVQDMDHENMFWYRQDPGLGLRLIYFSYDVKMKEKGDIPEGYSVSREKKERFSLILESASTNQTSMYLCASSLWDRAHQPQHFGDGTRLSIL.

The chain combines TRBV2 with TRBJ2-2, with 7 bases that match TRBD1. The CDR3 is made up of 15 amino acids. In germline, CDR1 is SNHLY, CDR2 FYNNEI. Germline trimming cut 4 bases from V and 5 bases from J; bases unmatched to any gene: 7. CDR3 in amino acids: CASSATGSRTGELFF. As DNA, the CDR3 is TGTGCCAGCAGTGCGACAGGGTCGAGGACCGGGGAGCTGTTTTTT.

This chain uses TRBV7-2 with TRBJ2-5; D is perhaps TRBD1 (8 bases). This CDR3 has 15 residues. The V gene's germline CDR1 is SGHTA and CDR2 FQGNSA. V lost 5 bases and J 5 bases, leaving 18 bases between the germline ends. The CDR3 nucleotides are TGTGCCAGCAGCCAACAGGGGGGGCCCTGGGAGACCCAGTACTTC. Its protein product is CASSQQGGPWETQYF.

J is TRBJ1-1 and V is TRBV6-6; 10 positions match TRBD1. V shed 5 bases and J 8 bases; nucleotides not matched to a gene: 5. Germline V gives CDR1 MNHNY, CDR2 SVGAGI (reference sequence). The CDR3 spans 13 residues. CDR3 in DNA: TGTGCCAGCAGTGCCGACAGGGGGCTAGAAGCTTTCTTT. It codes for CASSADRGLEAFF.

The CDR3 region is CASSEGGLRYNEQFF. The CDR3 nucleotides are TGTGCCAGCAGTGAAGGGGGCCTACGCTACAATGAGCAGTTCTTC. The rearrangement links TRBV6-1 to TRBJ2-1; perhaps TRBD1 as D (5 bases). V was clipped by 1 base and J by 3 bases, with 10 bases between them. The CDR3 runs to 15 residues. Germline V gives CDR1 MNHNS, CDR2 SASEGT.

The chain joins TRBV5-3 to TRBJ2-4; D possibly corresponds to TRBD2 (5 bases). TRBV5-3 is noted as an ORF with a role that remains uncertain. Trimming took 3 bases from V and 0 from J, leaving 13 bases between them. The CDR3 runs to 16 residues. The CDR3 nucleotides read TGTGCCAGAAGCTCACTAGAGGCCCTAGCCAAAAACATTCAGTACTTC. Its protein product is CARSSLEALAKNIQYF.

The V gene is TRBV5-1, the J gene TRBJ2-7; 10 bases match TRBD1. The CDR3 runs 15 residues. Germline V gene sequence: CDR1 SGHRS, CDR2 YFSETQ. Trimming cost V 4 bases and J 2 bases; bases outside gene matches: 6. The CDR3 loop is CASSRRGQGAYEQYF. Here the CDR3 DNA reads TGCGCCAGCAGCCGCCGCGGACAGGGGGCCTACGAGCAGTACTTC.

The chain uses TRBV18 and TRBJ2-5; 8 bases match TRBD1. The CDR3 length is 16 residues. The ends lost 3 bases at V and 7 bases at J; junction bases unmatched: 13. Germline lookup yields CDR1 KGHSH and CDR2 LQKENI. The CDR3 nucleotides read TGTGCCAGCTCACCGGGACAGGCCACCCTAGAGGGGACCCAGTACTTC. It translates to CASSPGQATLEGTQYF.

The chain carries TRBV21-1 and TRBJ1-1. TRBV21-1 is reported as a pseudogene. The CDR3 covers 13 residues. CDR3 amino acids: CASWSNMNTEAFF. Here the CDR3 DNA reads TGTGCCAGCTGGAGTAATATGAACACTGAAGCTTTCTTT.